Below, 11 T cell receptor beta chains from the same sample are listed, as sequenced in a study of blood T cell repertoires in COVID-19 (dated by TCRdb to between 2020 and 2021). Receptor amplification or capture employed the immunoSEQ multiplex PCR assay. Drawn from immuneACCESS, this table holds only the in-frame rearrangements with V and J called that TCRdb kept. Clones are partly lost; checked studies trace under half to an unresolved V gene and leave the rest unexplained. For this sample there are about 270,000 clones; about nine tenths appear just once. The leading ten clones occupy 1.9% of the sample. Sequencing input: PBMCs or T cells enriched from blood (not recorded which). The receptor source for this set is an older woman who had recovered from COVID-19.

The CDR3 spells CSASMTVQETQYF. The CDR3 DNA reads TGCAGTGCTAGTATGACAGTTCAAGAGACCCAGTACTTC. The chain has TRBV20-1 and TRBJ2-5; the D gene is possibly TRBD1 (5 bases). Deletions cut 3 bases from V and 2 bases from J, with 10 bases between. CDR3 length equals 13 residues. Germline values: CDR1 DFQATT, CDR2 SNEGSKA (reference sequence).

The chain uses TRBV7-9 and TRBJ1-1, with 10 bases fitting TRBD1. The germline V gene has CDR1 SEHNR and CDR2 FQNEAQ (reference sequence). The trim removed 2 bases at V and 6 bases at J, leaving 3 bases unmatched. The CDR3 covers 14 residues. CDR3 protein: CASSLPGQGSEAFF. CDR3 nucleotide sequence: TGTGCCAGCAGCTTACCGGGACAGGGGTCTGAAGCTTTCTTT.

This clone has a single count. Here the CDR3 DNA reads TGTGCCAGCAGTTTTTCTGATTCACCCCTCCACTTT. Translating it yields CASSFSDSPLHF. The J gene is TRBJ1-6, the V gene TRBV27; no firm D call. This CDR3 spans 12 amino acids. Trimming left V 3 bases short and J 8 bases short, with 5 bases between. Looked up from germline, CDR1 is MNHEY and CDR2 is SMNVEV (reference sequence).

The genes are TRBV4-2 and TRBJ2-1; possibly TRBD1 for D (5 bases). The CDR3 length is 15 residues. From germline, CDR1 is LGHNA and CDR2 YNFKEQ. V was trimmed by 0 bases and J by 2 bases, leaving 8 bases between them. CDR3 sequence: CASSQEQATYNEQFF. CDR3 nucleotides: TGTGCCAGCAGCCAAGAACAGGCCACCTACAATGAGCAGTTCTTC.

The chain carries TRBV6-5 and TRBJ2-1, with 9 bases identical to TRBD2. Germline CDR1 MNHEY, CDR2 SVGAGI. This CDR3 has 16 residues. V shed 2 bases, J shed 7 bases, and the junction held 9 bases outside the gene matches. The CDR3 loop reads CASSYGGRTSENEQFF. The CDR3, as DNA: TGTGCCAGCAGTTACGGGGGTCGGACTAGCGAGAATGAGCAGTTCTTC.

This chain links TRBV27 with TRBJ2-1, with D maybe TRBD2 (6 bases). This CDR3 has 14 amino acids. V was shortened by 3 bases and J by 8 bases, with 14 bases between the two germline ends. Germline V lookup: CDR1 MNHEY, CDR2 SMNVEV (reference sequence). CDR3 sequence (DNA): TGTGCCAGCAGTTTTCAGCAAGCGGGCGATGAGCAGTTCTTC. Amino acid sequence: CASSFQQAGDEQFF.

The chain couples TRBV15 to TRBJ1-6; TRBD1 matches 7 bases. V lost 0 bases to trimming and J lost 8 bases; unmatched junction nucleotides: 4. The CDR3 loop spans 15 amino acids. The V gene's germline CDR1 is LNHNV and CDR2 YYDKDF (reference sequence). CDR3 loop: CATSRDGGGYSPLHF. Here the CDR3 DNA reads TGTGCCACCAGCAGAGATGGAGGGGGCTATTCACCCCTCCACTTT.

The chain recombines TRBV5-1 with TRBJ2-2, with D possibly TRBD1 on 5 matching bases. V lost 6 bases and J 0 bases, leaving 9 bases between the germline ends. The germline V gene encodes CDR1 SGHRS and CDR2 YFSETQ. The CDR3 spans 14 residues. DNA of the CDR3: TGCGCCAGCAAAGGGGTATCGAACACCGGGGAGCTGTTTTTT. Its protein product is CASKGVSNTGELFF.

CDR3 loop: CASSLGVAGGYNEQFF. CDR3 coding DNA: TGCGCCAGCAGCTTGGGAGTAGCGGGAGGGTACAATGAGCAGTTCTTC. The chain couples TRBV5-1 to TRBJ2-1; 11 bases are a match to TRBD2. Per the germline V gene, CDR1 is SGHRS and CDR2 is YFSETQ. This CDR3 comprises 16 residues. The V segment lost 0 bases and the J segment 4 bases; nucleotides outside the gene matches: 3.

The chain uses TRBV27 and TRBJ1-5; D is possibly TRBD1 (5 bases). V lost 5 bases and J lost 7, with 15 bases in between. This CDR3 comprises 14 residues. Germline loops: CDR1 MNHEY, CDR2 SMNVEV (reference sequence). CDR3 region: CASSPARGEQPQHF. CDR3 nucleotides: TGTGCCAGCAGTCCAGCCCGGGGGGAGCAGCCCCAGCATTTT.

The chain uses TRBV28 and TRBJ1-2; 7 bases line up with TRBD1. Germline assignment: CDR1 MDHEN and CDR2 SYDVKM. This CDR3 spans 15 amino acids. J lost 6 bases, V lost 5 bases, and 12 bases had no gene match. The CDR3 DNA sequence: TGTGCCAGCAGTCAGGGGACAGCCACGGGGAATGGCTACACCTTC. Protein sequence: CASSQGTATGNGYTF.